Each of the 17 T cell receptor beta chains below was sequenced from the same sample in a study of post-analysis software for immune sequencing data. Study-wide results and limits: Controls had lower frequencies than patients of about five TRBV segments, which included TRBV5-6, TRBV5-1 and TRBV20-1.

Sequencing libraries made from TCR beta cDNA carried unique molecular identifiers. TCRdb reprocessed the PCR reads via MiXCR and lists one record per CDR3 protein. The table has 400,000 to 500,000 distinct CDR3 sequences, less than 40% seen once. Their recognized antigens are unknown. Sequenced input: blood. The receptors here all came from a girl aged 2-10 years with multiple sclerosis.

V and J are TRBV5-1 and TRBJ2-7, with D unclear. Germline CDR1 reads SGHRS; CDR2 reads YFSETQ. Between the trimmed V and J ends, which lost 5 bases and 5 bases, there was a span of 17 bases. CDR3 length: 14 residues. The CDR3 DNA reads TGCGCCAGCAGTCCCTACACCCGAGAACACGAGCAGTACTTC. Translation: CASSPYTREHEQYF.

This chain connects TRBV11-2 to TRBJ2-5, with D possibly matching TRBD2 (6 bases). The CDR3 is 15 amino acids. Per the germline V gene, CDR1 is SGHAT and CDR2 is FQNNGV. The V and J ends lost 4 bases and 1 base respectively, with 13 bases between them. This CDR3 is CASSSISGSQETQYF. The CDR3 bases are TGTGCCAGCAGCTCGATAAGCGGGTCCCAAGAGACCCAGTACTTC.

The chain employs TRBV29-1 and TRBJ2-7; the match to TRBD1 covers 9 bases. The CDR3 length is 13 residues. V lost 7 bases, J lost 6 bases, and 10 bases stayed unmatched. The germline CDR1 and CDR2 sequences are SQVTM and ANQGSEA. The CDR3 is CSAQGAFGCEQYF. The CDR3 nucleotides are TGCAGCGCACAGGGGGCTTTCGGGTGCGAGCAGTACTTC.

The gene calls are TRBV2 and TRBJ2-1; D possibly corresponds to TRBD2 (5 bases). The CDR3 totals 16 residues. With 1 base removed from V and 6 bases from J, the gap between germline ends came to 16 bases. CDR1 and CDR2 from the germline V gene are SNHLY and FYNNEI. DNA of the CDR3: TGTGCCAGCAGTGAAGGTAAAACAATTGGAGGCAATGAGCAGTTCTTC. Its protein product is CASSEGKTIGGNEQFF. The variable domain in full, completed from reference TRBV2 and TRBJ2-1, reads EPEVTQTPSHQVTQMGQEVILRCVPISNHLYFYWYRQILGQKVEFLVSFYNNEISEKSEIFDDQFSVERPDGSNFTLKIRSTKLEDSAMYFCASSEGKTIGGNEQFFGPGTRLTVL.

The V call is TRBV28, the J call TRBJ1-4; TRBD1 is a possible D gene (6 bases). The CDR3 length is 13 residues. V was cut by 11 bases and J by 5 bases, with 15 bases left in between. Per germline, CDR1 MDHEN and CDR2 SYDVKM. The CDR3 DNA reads TGTGCCGTCTACAGGACAGCCAATGAAAAACTGTTTTTT. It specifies CAVYRTANEKLFF.

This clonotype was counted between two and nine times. CDR3 sequence reads: CSVRLRLFFEETQYF. The CDR3 nucleotides are TGCAGCGTTCGCCTACGGCTTTTTTTTGAGGAGACCCAGTACTTC. This rearrangement joins TRBV29-1 to TRBJ2-5; no clear D gene. The V gene lost 5 bases and the J gene lost 5 bases, with 21 bases spanning the gap. The CDR3 covers 15 residues. Germline V CDR1 and CDR2: SQVTM, ANQGSEA.

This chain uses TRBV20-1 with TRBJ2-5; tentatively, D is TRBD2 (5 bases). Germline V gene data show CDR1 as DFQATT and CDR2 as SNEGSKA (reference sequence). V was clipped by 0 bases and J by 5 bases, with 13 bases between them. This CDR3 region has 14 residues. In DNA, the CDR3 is TGCAGTGCTAGAGATGGAAGCGGTTGGGAGACCCAGTACTTC. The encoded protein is CSARDGSGWETQYF.

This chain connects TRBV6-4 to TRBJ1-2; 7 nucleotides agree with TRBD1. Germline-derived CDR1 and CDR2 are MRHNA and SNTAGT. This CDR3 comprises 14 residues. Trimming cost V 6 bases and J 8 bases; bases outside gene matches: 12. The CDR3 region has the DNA TGTGCCAGCAGGGACCCCTCGACAGGGAACGGCTACACCTTC. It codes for CASRDPSTGNGYTF.

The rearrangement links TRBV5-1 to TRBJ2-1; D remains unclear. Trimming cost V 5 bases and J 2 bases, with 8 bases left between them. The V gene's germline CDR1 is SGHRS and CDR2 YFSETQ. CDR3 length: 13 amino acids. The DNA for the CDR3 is TGCGCCAGCAGGTCGGGTCCCTACAATGAGCAGTTCTTC. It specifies CASRSGPYNEQFF.

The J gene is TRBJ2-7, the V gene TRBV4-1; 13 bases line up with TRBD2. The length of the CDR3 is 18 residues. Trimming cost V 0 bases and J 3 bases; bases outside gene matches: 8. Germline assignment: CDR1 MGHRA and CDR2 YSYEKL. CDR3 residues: CASSQEFEGLAGIYEQYF. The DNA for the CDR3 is TGCGCCAGCAGCCAAGAGTTTGAGGGACTAGCGGGAATCTACGAGCAGTACTTC.

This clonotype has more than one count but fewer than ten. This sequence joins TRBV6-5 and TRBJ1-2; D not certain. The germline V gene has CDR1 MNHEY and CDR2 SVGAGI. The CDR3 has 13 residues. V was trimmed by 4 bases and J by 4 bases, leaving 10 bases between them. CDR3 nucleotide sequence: TGTGCCAGCAGTTGGAACATCGTCTATGGCTACACCTTC. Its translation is CASSWNIVYGYTF.

The CDR3 sequence: CATSRDRGTFQPQHF. The CDR3 nucleotides read TGTGCCACCAGCAGAGATAGGGGAACGTTTCAGCCCCAGCATTTT. The chain couples TRBV15 to TRBJ1-5; D is possibly TRBD1 (5 bases). Germline V CDR1 and CDR2: LNHNV, YYDKDF (reference sequence). Trimming stripped 0 bases from V and 6 bases from J, with 12 bases between. This CDR3 has 15 residues.

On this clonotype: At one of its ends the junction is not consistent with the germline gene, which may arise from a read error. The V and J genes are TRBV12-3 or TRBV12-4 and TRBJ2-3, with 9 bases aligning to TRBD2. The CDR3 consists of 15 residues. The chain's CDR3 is CAGRGLAGSTDTQYF. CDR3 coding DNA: TGTGCCGGCAGGGGACTAGCAGGTTCCACAGATACGCAGTATTTT.

CDR3 bases: TGCGCCAGCAGCTTGGGGGTCGCTAGCGGGAGTTTATGGGGGAGCACAGATACGCAGTATTTT. It translates to CASSLGVASGSLWGSTDTQYF. The gene calls are TRBV5-1 and TRBJ2-3; TRBD2 aligns across 10 bases. CDR3 length: 21 amino acids. With V trimmed by 0 bases and J by 0 bases, 16 bases remained unmatched. Germline assignment: CDR1 SGHRS and CDR2 YFSETQ.

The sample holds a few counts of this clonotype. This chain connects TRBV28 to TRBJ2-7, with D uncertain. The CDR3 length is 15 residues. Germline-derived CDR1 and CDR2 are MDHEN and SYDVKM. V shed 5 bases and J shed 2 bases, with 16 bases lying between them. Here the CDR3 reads CASSGRGAPPYEQYF. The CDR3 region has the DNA TGTGCCAGCAGTGGAAGAGGCGCCCCTCCCTACGAGCAGTACTTC.

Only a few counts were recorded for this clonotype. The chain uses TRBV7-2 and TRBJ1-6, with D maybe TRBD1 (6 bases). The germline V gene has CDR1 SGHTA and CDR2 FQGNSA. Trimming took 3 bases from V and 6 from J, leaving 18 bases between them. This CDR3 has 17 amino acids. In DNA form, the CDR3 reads TGTGCCAGCAGCTTTGAACCAGGGGTGAGGGCTAATTCACCCCTCCACTTT. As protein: CASSFEPGVRANSPLHF.

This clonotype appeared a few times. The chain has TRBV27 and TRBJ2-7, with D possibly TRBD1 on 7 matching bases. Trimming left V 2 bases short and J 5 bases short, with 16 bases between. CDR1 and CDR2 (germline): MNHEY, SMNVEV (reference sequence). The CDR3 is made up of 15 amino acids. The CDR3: CASSLRPQGGNEQYF. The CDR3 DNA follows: TGTGCCAGCAGTTTACGGCCCCAGGGGGGAAACGAGCAGTACTTC.